This is a list of T cell receptor beta chains from one sample in a study of blood T cell repertoires in COVID-19. Generated by immunoSEQ multiplex PCR, the TCRdb table keeps only in-frame clones and is missing some. Among roughly 430,000 clones, 88% were seen once, and the ten largest hold approximately 1.5%. Sequencing was carried out using PBMCs or T cells enriched from blood (not recorded which). Receptors were obtained from a woman aged 18-29 years who had been exposed to COVID-19. CDR3s include the opening cysteine and the closing phenylalanine or tryptophan.

TRBJ1-1 | TRBV15 | CATSRGSPQGAQAFF
TRBJ2-7 | TRBV2 | CASRLAYEQYF
TRBJ2-3 | TRBV4-2 | CASSQVGAGGDSDTQYF
TRBJ2-6 | TRBV27 | CASRAVSSGANVLTF
TRBJ1-1 | TRBV7-6 | CASSLAPAGDTEAFF
TRBJ1-6 | TRBV6-2/TRBV6-3 | CASSPQKYNSPLHF
TRBJ1-6 | TRBV6-5 | CASSLGQGNSPLHF
TRBJ2-3 | TRBV5-5 | CASSSPGLAGVTDTQYF
TRBJ1-5 | TRBV28 | CASSLATGNQPQHF
TRBJ2-7 | TRBV2 | CASVPAGGTSYEQYF
TRBJ2-3 | TRBV11-2 | CASSRDSRGYTDTQYF
TRBJ2-3 | TRBV10-3 | CAISERGGLAGGDTQYF
TRBJ1-1 | TRBV28 | CASSLEGLNTEAFF
TRBJ2-2 | TRBV5-1 | CASSWKGTGGAGELFF
TRBJ2-4 | TRBV19 | CASSIAVAKNIQYF
TRBJ1-2 | TRBV3-1/TRBV3-2 | CASSPTGGGYTF
TRBJ1-6 | TRBV4-3 | CASSQEADSSVGSYNSPLHF
TRBJ1-5 | TRBV7-2 | CASSFTGGGNQPQHF
TRBJ1-6 | TRBV3-1/TRBV3-2 | CASSRASSGTGRNSPLHF
TRBJ2-7 | TRBV7-2 | CASSLHSGVGQYF
TRBJ2-2 | TRBV5-1 | CASSGTGVETGELFF